The 22 T cell receptor beta chains listed next were all sequenced from one sample in a study of T-cell reconstitution after alpha-beta-depleted transplantation in children. Preparing the TCRbeta library involved the use of unique molecular identifiers. TCRdb itself ran the PCR reads through MiXCR, one entry per CDR3 protein. The sample consists of approximately 91,000 distinct CDR3 sequences, roughly 8.4% of them appearing once. Source: PBMCs from the stem cell graft donor, taken from the stem cell graft. The receptor source for this set is a human donor who donated a stem cell graft to a child with congenital amegakaryocytic thrombocytopenia.

In this sample, this clonotype turned up many times. The CDR3 DNA reads TGTGCCAGCAAAGTAGCCTGGGGGGACACCGGGGAGCTGTTTTTT. Translated, it gives CASKVAWGDTGELFF. The chain is built from TRBV2 and TRBJ2-2; D possibly corresponds to TRBD2 (6 bases). The CDR3 is 15 residues long. Germline CDR1 reads SNHLY; CDR2 reads FYNNEI. V lost 7 bases and J lost 3, with 15 bases in between.

This clonotype was seen many times. The chain joins TRBV20-1 to TRBJ2-2; D is undetermined. Germline CDR1 and CDR2: DFQATT and SNEGSKA (reference sequence). Trimming cost V 1 base and J 2 bases, with 17 bases left between them. This CDR3 is 17 amino acids long. The CDR3 DNA follows: TGCAGTGCTAGAGGCTCCTTTAGCAGGCATAACACCGGGGAGCTGTTTTTT. Translating gives CSARGSFSRHNTGELFF.

This clonotype has a count of ten or more. The chain joins TRBV28 to TRBJ2-1, with TRBD1 matching 7 bases. Germline V CDR1 and CDR2: MDHEN, SYDVKM. This CDR3 contains 18 residues. Trimming removed 5 bases from V and 0 bases from J; junction bases left unmatched: 13. The CDR3 spells CASSTKLDRKSSYNEQFF. The CDR3 bases are TGTGCCAGCAGTACCAAACTGGACAGGAAGAGCTCCTACAATGAGCAGTTCTTC.

There are many counts of this clonotype. The gene calls are TRBV15 and TRBJ1-5, with D possibly matching TRBD1 (6 bases). Germline V gene data show CDR1 as LNHNV and CDR2 as YYDKDF (reference sequence). V was shortened by 0 bases and J by 3 bases, with 12 bases between the two germline ends. The CDR3 contains 16 residues. The CDR3 nucleotides read TGTGCCACCAGCAGAGAACAGGGAATTTTCAATCAGCCCCAGCATTTT. Translation gives CATSREQGIFNQPQHF.

This clonotype was observed at least ten times. The chain recombines TRBV5-1 with TRBJ2-7, with a tentative D call TRBD2 (5 bases). Germline lookup yields CDR1 SGHRS and CDR2 YFSETQ. The V end lost 0 bases, the J end lost 4 bases, and 14 bases lay between the germline ends. The CDR3 contains 15 residues. The CDR3 DNA reads as TGCGCCAGCAGCTTGGAAGGAGGAACTCTATACGAGCAGTACTTC. Its protein is CASSLEGGTLYEQYF. The entire variable domain, with the rest obtained from reference TRBV5-1 and TRBJ2-7, is as follows: KAGVTQTPRYLIKTRGQQVTLSCSPISGHRSVSWYQQTPGQGLQFLFEYFSETQRNKGNFPGRFSGRQFSNSRSEMNVSTLELGDSALYLCASSLEGGTLYEQYFGPGTRLTVT.

In its sample, this clonotype was seen many times. The J gene is TRBJ2-1, the V gene TRBV7-2, with D possibly being TRBD1 or TRBD2 (5 bases each). V was shortened by 2 bases and J by 9 bases, with 11 bases between the two germline ends. Germline V gene data show CDR1 as SGHTA and CDR2 as FQGNSA. The CDR3 is 13 amino acids. As DNA, the CDR3 is TGTGCCAGCAGCTTAACGAGGGACGGTGAGCAGTTCTTC. Amino acid sequence: CASSLTRDGEQFF.

There are many counts of this clonotype. This chain links TRBV5-5 with TRBJ2-2, with 11 bases that match TRBD2. CDR3 size: 17 residues. The J segment lost 4 bases and the V segment lost 2 bases, leaving 7 bases of the junction unmatched. The germline gives CDR1 SGHKS, CDR2 YYEKEE (reference sequence). The chain's CDR3 is CASSLLTSGGSTGELFF. CDR3 DNA sequence: TGTGCCAGCAGCTTACTAACTAGCGGGGGATCCACCGGGGAGCTGTTTTTT.

This rearrangement joins TRBV5-1 to TRBJ1-1; D unresolved. Germline CDR1 is SGHRS and CDR2 is YFSETQ. The CDR3 is 13 amino acids. Trimming shortened V by 0 bases and J by 4 bases, and 7 bases separated the two germline ends. In DNA, the CDR3 is TGCGCCAGCAGCTTGGGGTTCGGCACTGAAGCTTTCTTT. Protein: CASSLGFGTEAFF. Complete variable domain (other parts from reference TRBV5-1 and TRBJ1-1): KAGVTQTPRYLIKTRGQQVTLSCSPISGHRSVSWYQQTPGQGLQFLFEYFSETQRNKGNFPGRFSGRQFSNSRSEMNVSTLELGDSALYLCASSLGFGTEAFFGQGTRLTVV.

This clonotype was seen only a few times. The rearrangement uses TRBV2 and TRBJ2-4; tentatively, D is TRBD2 (6 bases). With 6 bases removed from V and 0 bases from J, the gap between germline ends came to 21 bases. Germline loops: CDR1 SNHLY, CDR2 FYNNEI. This CDR3 has 18 amino acids. CDR3 in amino acids: CASSPRPTLARAKNIQYF. Written as DNA, the CDR3 is TGTGCCAGCAGCCCCCGCCCCACACTAGCACGAGCCAAAAACATTCAGTACTTC.

This clonotype was seen repeatedly, ten times or more. This chain links TRBV20-1 with TRBJ2-3, with TRBD2 matching 8 bases. Losses at the gene ends were 3 bases for V and 2 bases for J; bases not matched to a gene: 13. The V gene's germline CDR1 is DFQATT and CDR2 SNEGSKA (reference sequence). This CDR3 has 17 residues. CDR3 region: CSARMPGLVIPTDTQYF. The CDR3 DNA sequence: TGCAGTGCTAGGATGCCGGGACTAGTGATTCCCACAGATACGCAGTATTTT.

The sample holds many counts of this clonotype. The rearrangement joins TRBV2 to TRBJ2-5; D gene ambiguous. Trimming left V 7 bases short and J 5 bases short, with 11 bases between. The CDR3 is 12 residues long. The V gene's germline CDR1 is SNHLY and CDR2 FYNNEI. The CDR3 DNA is TGTGCCAGCACCAGGCTGCGGGAGACCCAGTACTTC. Translated: CASTRLRETQYF.

This clonotype was counted at least ten times. The rearrangement links TRBV6-5 to TRBJ2-2; 10 nucleotides align to TRBD1. CDR3 length: 14 residues. V gave up 4 bases and J gave up 5 bases; unmatched junction bases: 1. CDR1 is MNHEY and CDR2 is SVGAGI in the germline V gene. CDR3 nucleotide sequence: TGTGCCAGCAGTTGGGACAGGGGAACCGGGGAGCTGTTTTTT. Protein sequence: CASSWDRGTGELFF.

This clonotype was seen at least ten times. The V gene is TRBV28, the J gene TRBJ1-6; TRBD1 is a possible D gene (5 bases). Trimming cost V 8 bases and J 8 bases, with 22 bases left between them. CDR1 and CDR2 (germline): MDHEN, SYDVKM. The CDR3 loop spans 16 amino acids. The CDR3 DNA reads as TGTGCCAGCGAGTCCGGGGCAGGGTATAGTGATTCACCCCTCCACTTT. Amino acids: CASESGAGYSDSPLHF.

This clonotype was recorded at least ten times. V is TRBV15 and J is TRBJ2-3, with TRBD2 identical over 13 bases. CDR1 is LNHNV and CDR2 is YYDKDF in the germline V gene (reference sequence). The length of the CDR3 is 17 residues. V dropped 3 bases and J dropped 5; count of bases not matched to a gene: 8. The CDR3 region has the DNA TGTGCCACCAGCAGGGAACTAGCGGGAGGGCAGGGAGATACGCAGTATTTT. This codes for CATSRELAGGQGDTQYF.

As regards this clonotype: The germline gene is not matched at one end of the junction; a read error may be the cause. J is TRBJ2-1 and V is TRBV20-1; 8 bases are a match to TRBD2. Germline assignment: CDR1 DFQATT and CDR2 SNEGSKA (reference sequence). This CDR3 region has 17 residues. CDR3 nucleotide sequence: TGCTGTGCTAGAGATTTCGGACTAGCCTTTTCAGACAATGAGCAGTTCTTC. It encodes CCARDFGLAFSDNEQFF.

This clonotype was seen many times. V usage is TRBV18 and J usage is TRBJ1-2; D gene unclear. Per the germline V gene, CDR1 is KGHSH and CDR2 is LQKENI. CDR3 length: 14 residues. V lost 0 bases and J 3 bases, leaving 8 bases between the germline ends. CDR3: CASSPPLYDYGYTF. The CDR3 coding sequence is TGTGCCAGCTCACCACCGCTATACGACTATGGCTACACCTTC.

This clonotype was seen repeatedly, ten times or more. V and J are TRBV29-1 and TRBJ2-3, with 7 bases fitting TRBD2. V gave up 4 bases and J gave up 2 bases; unmatched junction bases: 3. This CDR3 is 13 amino acids long. Looked up from germline, CDR1 is SQVTM and CDR2 is ANQGSEA. As DNA, the CDR3 is TGCAGCGTTGGTCGGGGGGTCACAGATACGCAGTATTTT. This encodes CSVGRGVTDTQYF.

This clonotype was observed a single time. The V gene is TRBV20-1, the J gene TRBJ2-7; 9 bases are shared with TRBD1. The CDR3 is made up of 14 amino acids. CDR1 is DFQATT and CDR2 is SNEGSKA in the germline V gene (reference sequence). CDR3 sequence (DNA): TGCTGCTGGGGACAGGGTCGGGGATCCTACGAGCAGTACTTC. This encodes CCWGQGRGSYEQYF.

A few counts support this clonotype. The genes are TRBV2 and TRBJ1-1; TRBD1 is a possible D gene (5 bases). V lost 0 bases and J 6 bases, leaving 14 bases between the germline ends. Germline V gene data show CDR1 as SNHLY and CDR2 as FYNNEI. The CDR3 extends over 15 amino acids. CDR3 in amino acids: CASSEAPRGAAEAFF. CDR3 nucleotides: TGTGCCAGCAGTGAAGCGCCTAGAGGGGCGGCTGAAGCTTTCTTT.

This clonotype was observed a handful of times. V usage is TRBV20-1 and J usage is TRBJ2-1, with 8 nucleotides matching TRBD2. The CDR3 has 18 amino acids. Trimming took 6 bases from V and 0 from J; bases not matched to a gene: 16. Germline values: CDR1 DFQATT, CDR2 SNEGSKA (reference sequence). The CDR3 protein is CSAPTALAGPSSYNEQFF. The CDR3 coding sequence is TGCAGTGCCCCGACGGCGCTAGCGGGTCCGAGCTCCTACAATGAGCAGTTCTTC.

At least ten counts were recorded for this clonotype. This chain links TRBV10-3 with TRBJ2-4; 8 positions match TRBD1. J was trimmed by 0 bases and V by 1 base; bases with no gene match: 5. Germline loops: CDR1 ENHRY, CDR2 SYGVKD. This CDR3 has 17 amino acids. DNA for the CDR3: TGTGCCATCAGTGAGTTCTTGGGGACAGGAGCCAAAAACATTCAGTACTTC. This sequence encodes CAISEFLGTGAKNIQYF.

This clonotype has a count of ten or more. V and J are TRBV25-1 and TRBJ2-5, with D tentatively TRBD2 (6 bases). The germline V gene has CDR1 MGHDK and CDR2 SYGVNS. The CDR3 is 16 amino acids. With 4 bases removed from V and 3 bases from J, the gap between germline ends came to 18 bases. DNA for the CDR3: TGTGCCAGCAGTGCTCCCCCAGGAGCGGGTAAAGAGACCCAGTACTTC. Translated: CASSAPPGAGKETQYF.